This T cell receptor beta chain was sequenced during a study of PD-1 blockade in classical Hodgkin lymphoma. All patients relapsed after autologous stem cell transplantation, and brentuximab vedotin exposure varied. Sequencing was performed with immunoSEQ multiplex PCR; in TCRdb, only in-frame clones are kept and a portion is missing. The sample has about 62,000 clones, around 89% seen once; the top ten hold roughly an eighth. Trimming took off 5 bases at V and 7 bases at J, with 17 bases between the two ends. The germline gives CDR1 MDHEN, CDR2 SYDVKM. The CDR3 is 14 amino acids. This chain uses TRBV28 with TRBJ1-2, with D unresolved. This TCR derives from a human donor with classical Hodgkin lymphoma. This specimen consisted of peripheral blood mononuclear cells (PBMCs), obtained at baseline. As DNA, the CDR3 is TGTGCCAGCAGTCCCCCCTCCGGAGCTATTGGCTACACCTTC. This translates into CASSPPSGAIGYTF.